This TCR beta chain was sequenced during a study of blood T cell repertoires in COVID-19. The protocol was immunoSEQ multiplex PCR, while the TCRdb copy is restricted to in-frame clones and leaves out a portion. The sample lists around 300,000 clones, approximately 87% occurring once. The sequencing sample was made of PBMCs or T cells enriched from blood (not recorded which). This sequence was found in a woman in her twenties or thirties who had recovered from COVID-19.

DNA for the CDR3: TGTGCCAGCAGTACCTTGACAGGGTTTTCAGATACGCAGTATTTT. Translated, it gives CASSTLTGFSDTQYF. The J gene is TRBJ2-3, the V gene TRBV6-6; 7 bases are shared with TRBD1. J was trimmed by 4 bases and V by 5 bases; bases with no gene match: 9. CDR3 length equals 15 residues. In germline, CDR1 is MNHNY, CDR2 SVGAGI (reference sequence).